This record looks at one T cell receptor (beta chain) sequence and its context. As yet, its antigen is unknown. These data are taken from a study of radiotherapy plus CTLA-4 blockade in lung cancer. Background on the study: In around 19% of patients, objective responses were seen; 25% to 40% had disease control.

Focal radiation with ipilimumab CTLA-4 blockade was given to patients with chemo-refractory metastatic non-small-cell lung cancer. V lost 4 bases and J lost 8, with 14 bases in between. From germline, CDR1 is SGHDN and CDR2 FVKESK. This CDR3 spans 13 amino acids. Sequencing used immunoSEQ multiplex PCR; TCRdb keeps in-frame clones, though not all of them. Here the sample spans approximately 60,000 clones, 70% to 85% being singletons. Findings and caveats of the study: After treatment with radiotherapy plus ipilimumab, TCR clones that came from the tumor expanded in blood. Interferon-beta, together with early blood T cell clone dynamics, reportedly best predicted response.

The chain carries TRBV14 and TRBJ1-2; D is ambiguous. The receptor was isolated from a human donor with non-small cell lung cancer who had a complete response to radiotherapy plus ipilimumab. The material was peripheral blood, obtained from a patient treated with radiotherapy plus ipilimumab. CDR3 loop: CASSLHKSRGYTF. In DNA, the CDR3 is TGTGCCAGCAGCCTGCACAAGAGCAGGGGCTACACCTTC.